These 11 T cell receptor beta chains came from one sample sequenced in a study of cytomegalovirus exposure and HLA in healthy donors. A multiplex PCR was run with 60 Vbeta primers and 13 Jbeta primers. Assay: immunoSEQ multiplex PCR; the TCRdb copy retains only in-frame clones and omits some. The sample lists 110,000 to 150,000 clones, 82% occurring once. The sequenced material came from PBMCs. Every receptor here comes from an older woman in good health and CMV-seropositive.

V gene TRBV27 combines with J gene TRBJ2-3; D ambiguous. This CDR3 spans 14 amino acids. Trimming removed 10 bases from V and 6 bases from J, with 20 bases in between. Germline V CDR1 and CDR2: MNHEY, SMNVEV (reference sequence). The CDR3 region has the DNA TGTGCCACCTACCCTCTTGGGCAATGGGATACGCAGTATTTT. Translating gives CATYPLGQWDTQYF.

The chain carries TRBV9 and TRBJ2-1; D might be TRBD2 (5 bases). Trimming stripped 0 bases from V and 7 bases from J, with 17 bases between. The length of the CDR3 is 16 residues. CDR1 SGDLS and CDR2 YYNGEE come from the germline V gene. The CDR3 region is CASSVGGSGLGNEQFF. The CDR3 region has the DNA TGTGCCAGCAGCGTAGGAGGGTCAGGCCTCGGAAATGAGCAGTTCTTC.

The chain's CDR3 is CATSRVPAAYEQYF. As DNA, the CDR3 is TGTGCCACCAGCAGAGTCCCCGCAGCCTACGAGCAGTACTTC. This chain connects TRBV15 to TRBJ2-7; no definite D call. Germline V gives CDR1 LNHNV, CDR2 YYDKDF (reference sequence). Trimming cost V 1 base and J 2 bases, with 9 bases left between them. The CDR3 extends over 14 amino acids.

The chain is built from TRBV4-3 and TRBJ2-7, with 8 bases identical to TRBD2. Germline lookup yields CDR1 LGHNA and CDR2 YSLEER. J was trimmed by 5 bases and V by 2 bases; bases with no gene match: 5. The CDR3 loop spans 14 amino acids. The CDR3 reads CASSQISGSNEQYF. The CDR3 nucleotides read TGCGCCAGCAGCCAAATCAGCGGGAGCAACGAGCAGTACTTC.

This clone was recorded at least ten times. The gene calls are TRBV4-3 and TRBJ2-1, with 11 positions matching TRBD1. Germline trimming cut 0 bases from V and 6 bases from J; bases unmatched to any gene: 4. The CDR3 totals 16 residues. Germline V gene sequence: CDR1 LGHNA, CDR2 YSLEER. In nucleotides, the CDR3 is TGCGCCAGCAGCCAAGATGAGGGGACAGGGGGCAATGAGCAGTTCTTC. It codes for CASSQDEGTGGNEQFF.

The chain carries TRBV15 and TRBJ2-2, with 11 bases fitting TRBD2. The CDR3 consists of 18 residues. Germline V gene data show CDR1 as LNHNV and CDR2 as YYDKDF (reference sequence). Trimming at V came to 3 bases and at J to 0 bases, leaving 6 bases not matched to a gene. CDR3 bases: TGTGCCACCAGCAGCGGACTAGCGGGTCTTGCGAACACCGGGGAGCTGTTTTTT. Amino acid sequence: CATSSGLAGLANTGELFF.

This sequence joins TRBV13 and TRBJ2-3; a possible D gene is TRBD2 (6 bases). V was trimmed by 6 bases and J by 4 bases, leaving 11 bases between them. This CDR3 has 13 amino acids. CDR1 and CDR2 from the germline V gene are PRHDT and FYEKMQ (reference sequence). CDR3 in amino acids: CASRTSVADTQYF. In DNA form, the CDR3 reads TGTGCCAGCAGGACTAGTGTGGCAGATACGCAGTATTTT.

J is TRBJ2-1 and V is TRBV28; D is unclear. V dropped 6 bases and J dropped 0 bases, with 12 bases sitting between them. CDR1 MDHEN and CDR2 SYDVKM come from the germline V gene. This CDR3 has 15 residues. The CDR3 is CASRPNTPSYNEQFF. CDR3 in DNA: TGTGCCAGCAGACCTAATACGCCCTCCTACAATGAGCAGTTCTTC. Using reference TRBV28 and TRBJ2-1 for the parts outside the CDR3, the full variable domain is DVKVTQSSRYLVKRTGEKVFLECVQDMDHENMFWYRQDPGLGLRLIYFSYDVKMKEKGDIPEGYSVSREKKERFSLILESASTNQTSMYLCASRPNTPSYNEQFFGPGTRLTVL.

The sample holds one count of this clone. CDR3 sequence (DNA): TGCGCCAGCAGCTCCTTCTCGCCGGGACAGGGGGCTGAAAAACTGTTTTTT. This translates into CASSSFSPGQGAEKLFF. This chain connects TRBV5-1 to TRBJ1-4; 12 nucleotides agree with TRBD1. The CDR3 is 17 residues long. V was clipped by 3 bases and J by 7 bases; unmatched bases: 10. Germline CDR1 reads SGHRS; CDR2 reads YFSETQ.

This sequence joins TRBV27 and TRBJ2-6; weak D call: TRBD2 (5 bases). Germline lookup yields CDR1 MNHEY and CDR2 SMNVEV (reference sequence). This CDR3 region has 20 residues. V lost 4 bases and J 0 bases, leaving 22 bases between the germline ends. Here the CDR3 reads CASSSPTLLGEGSGANVLTF. CDR3 sequence (DNA): TGTGCCAGCAGTTCGCCCACCCTCCTGGGTGAGGGCTCTGGGGCCAACGTCCTGACTTTC.

The gene calls are TRBV7-2 and TRBJ1-5, with unresolved D. CDR1 is SGHTA, CDR2 FQGNSA, per germline. The CDR3 is 12 amino acids. V dropped 2 bases and J dropped 7 bases, with 6 bases sitting between them. This CDR3 reads CASSLTGQPQHF. The CDR3, as DNA: TGTGCCAGCAGCTTAACGGGGCAGCCCCAGCATTTT.